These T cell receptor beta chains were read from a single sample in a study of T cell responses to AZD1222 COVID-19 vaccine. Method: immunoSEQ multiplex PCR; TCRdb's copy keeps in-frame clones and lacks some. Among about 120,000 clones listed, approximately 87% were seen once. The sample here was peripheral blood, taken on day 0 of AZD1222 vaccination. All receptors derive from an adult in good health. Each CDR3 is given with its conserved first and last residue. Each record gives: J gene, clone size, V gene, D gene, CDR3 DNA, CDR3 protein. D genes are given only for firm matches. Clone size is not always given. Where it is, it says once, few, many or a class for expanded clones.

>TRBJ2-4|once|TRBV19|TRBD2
TGTGCCAGTAGTATCAGCGGGAGTGTTAACATTCAGTACTTC
CASSISGSVNIQYF
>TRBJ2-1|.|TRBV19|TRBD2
TGTGCCAGTAGTAGATTAGGTAGCGGGAGTGTCCCGAATGAGCAGTTCTTC
CASSRLGSGSVPNEQFF
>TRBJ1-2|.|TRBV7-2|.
TGTGCCAGCAGGCCCCCCGGACAAGCTAACTATGGCTACACCTTC
CASRPPGQANYGYTF
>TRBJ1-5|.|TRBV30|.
TGTGCCTGGAGTGCAGGGCTTGATCAGCCCCAGCATTTT
CAWSAGLDQPQHF
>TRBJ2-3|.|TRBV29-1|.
TGCAGCGTTGGGGACACGGGGGGTAGCACAGATACGCAGTATTTT
CSVGDTGGSTDTQYF
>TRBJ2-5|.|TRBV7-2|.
TGTGCCAGCAGCTTGAAAGAGACCCAGTACTTC
CASSLKETQYF
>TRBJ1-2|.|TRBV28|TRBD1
TGTGCCAGCAGTGAACCGACAGGGGCCCACTATGGCTACACCTTC
CASSEPTGAHYGYTF
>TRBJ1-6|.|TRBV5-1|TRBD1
TGCGCCAGCAGCTTGGGGGCGACAGGGGGTCTGAATTCACCCCTCCACTTT
CASSLGATGGLNSPLHF
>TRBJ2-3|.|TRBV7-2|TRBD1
TGTGCCAGTTCGACAGGGTGGACAGATACGCAGTATTTT
CASSTGWTDTQYF
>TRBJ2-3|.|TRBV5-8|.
TGTGCCAGCAGCTTGCGGGGGGCACGAGATACGCAGTATTTT
CASSLRGARDTQYF
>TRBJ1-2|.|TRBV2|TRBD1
TGTGCCAGCAGTCGGGCGGCAGGGGGTGGCTATGGCTACACCTTC
CASSRAAGGGYGYTF
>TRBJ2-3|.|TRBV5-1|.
TGCGCCAGCAGCTTGTTAGGGACCCCAGGAGCTACGCAGTATTTT
CASSLLGTPGATQYF
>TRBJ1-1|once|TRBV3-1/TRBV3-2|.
TGTGCCAGCAGCCTCGTAGGCGGGACGGAAGCTTTCTTT
CASSLVGGTEAFF
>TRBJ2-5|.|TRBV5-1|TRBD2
TGCGCCAGCAGCTTGGGCCTAGCGGGAGGGCACGAGACCCAGTACTTC
CASSLGLAGGHETQYF